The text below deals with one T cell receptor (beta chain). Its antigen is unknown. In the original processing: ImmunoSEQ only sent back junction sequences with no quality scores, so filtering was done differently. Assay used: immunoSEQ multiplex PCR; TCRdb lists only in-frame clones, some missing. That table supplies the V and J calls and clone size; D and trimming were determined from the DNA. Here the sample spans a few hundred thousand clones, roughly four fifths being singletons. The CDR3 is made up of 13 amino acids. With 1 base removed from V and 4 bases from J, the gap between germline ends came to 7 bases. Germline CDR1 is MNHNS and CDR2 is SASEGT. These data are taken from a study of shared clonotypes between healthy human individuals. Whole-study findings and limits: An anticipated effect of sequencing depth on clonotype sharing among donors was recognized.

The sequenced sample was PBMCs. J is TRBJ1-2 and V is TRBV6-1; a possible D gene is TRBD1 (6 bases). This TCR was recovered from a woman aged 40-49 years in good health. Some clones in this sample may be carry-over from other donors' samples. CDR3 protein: CASSEGGAYGYTF. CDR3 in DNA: TGTGCCAGCAGTGAAGGGGGGGCCTATGGCTACACCTTC.